This is a list of T cell receptor beta chains from one sample in a study of Graves' ophthalmopathy and Graves' hyperthyroidism. One entry per CDR3 protein results from TCRdb running MiXCR on the multiplex PCR reads. The table records hundreds of thousands of distinct CDR3 sequences, over 20% of them present only once. The source material was peripheral blood. The receptors derive from a woman aged 18-29 years with stable Graves' hyperthyroidism. Each CDR3 is given with its conserved first and last residue. A D gene is named only where the DNA matches it firmly. Clone sizes are given selectively: once, few, many, or a class where the clone is expanded.

j_call: TRBJ1-6; clone_size: many; d_call: .; v_call: TRBV19; cdr3_nt: TGTGCCAGTAGTCGGAACAGTAATTCACCCCTCCACTTT; cdr3_aa: CASSRNSNSPLHF
j_call: TRBJ1-1; clone_size: many; d_call: .; v_call: TRBV27; cdr3_nt: TGTGCCAGCAGTTTATCGGGACCGCATATGAACACTGAAGCTTTCTTT; cdr3_aa: CASSLSGPHMNTEAFF
j_call: TRBJ1-1; clone_size: many; d_call: TRBD1; v_call: TRBV9; cdr3_nt: TGTGCCAGCAGCCCAGGGGGGACAGCTAGGGCTTTCTTT; cdr3_aa: CASSPGGTARAFF
j_call: TRBJ2-7; clone_size: .; d_call: .; v_call: TRBV6-1; cdr3_nt: TGTGCCAGCAGTAGCTGGGCTGCCGGGGAGGCCTACGAGCAGTACTTC; cdr3_aa: CASSSWAAGEAYEQYF
j_call: TRBJ2-5; clone_size: .; d_call: TRBD1; v_call: TRBV4-1; cdr3_nt: TGCGCCAGCACCCTGGGACAGGGCCACCAAGAGACCCAGTACTTC; cdr3_aa: CASTLGQGHQETQYF
j_call: TRBJ2-5; clone_size: many; d_call: TRBD1; v_call: TRBV6-2/TRBV6-3; cdr3_nt: TGTGCCAGCAGTCCCACTAGACAGGGACAAGAGACCCAGTACTTC; cdr3_aa: CASSPTRQGQETQYF
j_call: TRBJ2-7; clone_size: many; d_call: .; v_call: TRBV28; cdr3_nt: TGTGCCAGCAGTTTAGGCAGTCTCCCCTACAAGCAGTACTTC; cdr3_aa: CASSLGSLPYKQYF
j_call: TRBJ1-1; clone_size: many; d_call: .; v_call: TRBV19; cdr3_nt: TGTGCCAGTAGTATGGTCAGCAACACTGAAGCTTTCTTT; cdr3_aa: CASSMVSNTEAFF
j_call: TRBJ1-1; clone_size: many; d_call: TRBD1; v_call: TRBV11-1; cdr3_nt: TGTGCCAGCAGCTCGGGCTGGACAGGACCGGGGGACACTGAAGCTTTCTTT; cdr3_aa: CASSSGWTGPGDTEAFF
j_call: TRBJ1-1; clone_size: many; d_call: .; v_call: TRBV3-1; cdr3_nt: TGTGCCAGCAGCCCTGGATGGCAAAGGGGTACTGAAGCTTTCTTT; cdr3_aa: CASSPGWQRGTEAFF
j_call: TRBJ1-5; clone_size: many; d_call: .; v_call: TRBV28; cdr3_nt: TGTGCCAGCAGGGGACCGCAGGGCCATTATCAGCCCCAGCATTTT; cdr3_aa: CASRGPQGHYQPQHF
j_call: TRBJ2-5; clone_size: few; d_call: .; v_call: TRBV19; cdr3_nt: TGTGCCAGTCCTCCTGAGAGAGGTGGCCGGCAAGAGACCCAGTACTTC; cdr3_aa: CASPPERGGRQETQYF
j_call: TRBJ2-5; clone_size: many; d_call: TRBD1; v_call: TRBV27; cdr3_nt: TGTGCCAGCAGTTCGACAGGGTTGGAGACCCAGTACTTC; cdr3_aa: CASSSTGLETQYF
j_call: TRBJ1-2; clone_size: .; d_call: .; v_call: TRBV20-1; cdr3_nt: TGCAGTGTTCTACAACTCGACGCTAGGCACTATGGCTACACCTTC; cdr3_aa: CSVLQLDARHYGYTF